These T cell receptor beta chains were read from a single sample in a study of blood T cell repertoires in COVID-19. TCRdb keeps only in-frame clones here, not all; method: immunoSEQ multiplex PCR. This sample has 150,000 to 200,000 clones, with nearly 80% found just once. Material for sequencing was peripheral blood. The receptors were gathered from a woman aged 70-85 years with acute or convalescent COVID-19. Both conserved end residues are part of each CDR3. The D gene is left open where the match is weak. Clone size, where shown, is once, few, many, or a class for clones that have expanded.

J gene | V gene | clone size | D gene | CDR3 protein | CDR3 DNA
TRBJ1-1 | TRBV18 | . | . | CASSTEIEAFF | TGTGCCAGCTCAACAGAGATTGAAGCTTTCTTT
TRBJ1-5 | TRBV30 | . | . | CAWSNLGNQPQHF | TGTGCCTGGAGTAACTTGGGCAATCAGCCCCAGCATTTT
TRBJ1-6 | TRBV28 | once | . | CASRTDRASYNSPLHF | TGTGCCAGCAGAACAGACAGAGCCTCCTATAATTCACCCCTCCACTTT
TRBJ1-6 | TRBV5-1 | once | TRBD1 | CASRWGTGADSPLHF | TGCGCCAGCAGGTGGGGGACAGGGGCGGATTCACCCCTCCACTTT
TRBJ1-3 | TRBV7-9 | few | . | CASSPKYRVSGNTIYF | TGTGCCAGCAGCCCCAAGTACAGGGTCTCTGGAAACACCATATATTTT
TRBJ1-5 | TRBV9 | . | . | CASSVDPTQPQHF | TGTGCCAGCAGCGTAGACCCTACTCAGCCCCAGCATTTT
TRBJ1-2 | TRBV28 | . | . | CASSPPGGYGYTF | TGTGCCAGCAGTCCCCCGGGCGGGTACGGCTACACCTTC
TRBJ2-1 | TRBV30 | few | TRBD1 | CAWDPRGPDYEQFF | TGTGCCTGGGACCCCAGGGGGCCGGACTATGAGCAGTTCTTC
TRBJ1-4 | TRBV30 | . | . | CAWSITKGGEKLFF | TGTGCCTGGAGTATAACAAAAGGCGGTGAAAAACTGTTTTTT
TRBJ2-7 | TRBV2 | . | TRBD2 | CASGGRASDEQYF | TGTGCCAGCGGGGGGAGGGCCTCCGACGAGCAGTACTTC